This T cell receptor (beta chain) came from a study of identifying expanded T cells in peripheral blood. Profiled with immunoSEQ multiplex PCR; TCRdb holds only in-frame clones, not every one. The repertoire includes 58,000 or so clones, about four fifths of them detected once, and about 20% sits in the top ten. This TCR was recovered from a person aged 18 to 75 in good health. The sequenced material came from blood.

The CDR3 loop is CASSRDGNSGNTIYF. For the CDR3, the DNA is TGTGCCAGCAGCCGCGACGGAAACTCTGGAAACACCATATATTTT. This chain joins TRBV7-9 and TRBJ1-3, with D uncertain. The germline V and J ends were trimmed by 5 bases and 0 bases, with 11 bases remaining between them. Germline CDR1 SEHNR, CDR2 FQNEAQ (reference sequence). The CDR3 extends over 15 amino acids.